Below, 15 T cell receptor beta chains from the same sample are listed, as sequenced in a study of identical twins. TCRdb re-derived calls from the 5' RACE reads in MiXCR, one entry per CDR3 protein. The sample holds fewer than 550,000 distinct CDR3 sequences, 13% to 15% seen once. The data were also submitted as part of a second study, on yellow fever vaccine responses in identical twins.

Sequencing was carried out using CD4+ T cells sorted from blood. These receptors all come from a woman under 30 in good health.

This clonotype was observed a few times. This sequence joins TRBV5-1 and TRBJ2-2; 7 nucleotides match TRBD2. This CDR3 has 16 amino acids. V gave up 1 base and J gave up 7 bases; unmatched junction bases: 10. CDR1 and CDR2 (germline): SGHRS, YFSETQ. The DNA of the CDR3 is TGCGCCAGCAGCTTGCTCGGCGGGAGAACTGACGGGGAGCTGTTTTTT. It yields the protein CASSLLGGRTDGELFF. Looking up the rest from reference TRBV5-1 and TRBJ2-2 gives the full variable domain: KAGVTQTPRYLIKTRGQQVTLSCSPISGHRSVSWYQQTPGQGLQFLFEYFSETQRNKGNFPGRFSGRQFSNSRSEMNVSTLELGDSALYLCASSLLGGRTDGELFFGEGSRLTVL.

J is TRBJ2-1 and V is TRBV11-2; the D gene is possibly TRBD1 (5 bases). From germline, CDR1 is SGHAT and CDR2 FQNNGV. Trimming shortened V by 4 bases and J by 9 bases, and 16 bases separated the two germline ends. The CDR3 consists of 14 residues. CDR3: CASSSQRGSREQFF. The CDR3 DNA sequence: TGTGCCAGCAGCTCCCAAAGGGGTAGCCGTGAGCAGTTCTTC. Supplemented by reference TRBV11-2 and TRBJ2-1, the full variable domain reads EAGVAQSPRYKIIEKRQSVAFWCNPISGHATLYWYQQILGQGPKLLIQFQNNGVVDDSQLPKDRFSAERLKGVDSTLKIQPAKLEDSAVYLCASSSQRGSREQFFGPGTRLTVL.

A few counts support this clonotype. V usage is TRBV7-9 and J usage is TRBJ2-2; D might be TRBD1 (5 bases). CDR3 length: 16 amino acids. Germline V gene data show CDR1 as SEHNR and CDR2 as FQNEAQ (reference sequence). V was shortened by 5 bases and J by 4 bases, with 17 bases between the two germline ends. The CDR3 bases are TGTGCCAGCAGCCGCCGCCTAGGGGCAGGCACCGGGGAGCTGTTTTTT. The encoded protein is CASSRRLGAGTGELFF.

This clonotype occurred a few times. V and J are TRBV19 and TRBJ2-7, with 7 bases fitting TRBD2. The germline V gene has CDR1 LNHDA and CDR2 SQIVND (reference sequence). The CDR3 length is 16 residues. Losses at the gene ends were 4 bases for V and 6 bases for J; bases not matched to a gene: 15. CDR3 amino acids: CASSTPSVAGVREQYF. CDR3 nucleotide sequence: TGTGCCAGTAGTACCCCTTCGGTCGCGGGAGTTCGCGAGCAGTACTTC.

This clonotype was recorded many times. V is TRBV11-2 and J is TRBJ1-4; tentatively, D is TRBD1 (6 bases). The CDR3 has 21 residues. The germline gives CDR1 SGHAT, CDR2 FQNNGV. Trimming cost V 2 bases and J 6 bases, with 31 bases left between them. Written as DNA, the CDR3 is TGTGCCAGCAGCTTATTCCCCCTTCGGGGACACATGCTACCTGAGGATGAAAAACTGTTTTTT. It yields the protein CASSLFPLRGHMLPEDEKLFF.

This clonotype was detected ten times or more. The V gene is TRBV25-1, the J gene TRBJ1-6, with D perhaps TRBD1 (5 bases). Per the germline V gene, CDR1 is MGHDK and CDR2 is SYGVNS. V was clipped by 10 bases and J by 11 bases, with 15 bases between them. The CDR3 is made up of 12 amino acids. This CDR3 reads CATAGGGTPLHF. For the CDR3, the DNA is TGTGCCACCGCTGGGGGGGGGACACCCCTCCACTTT.

This clonotype was observed a handful of times. The rearrangement links TRBV5-1 to TRBJ2-7, with 10 bases lining up with TRBD1. This CDR3 spans 17 amino acids. CDR1 SGHRS and CDR2 YFSETQ come from the germline V gene. With 3 bases clipped from V and 2 bases from J, the junction kept 11 bases outside the gene matches. CDR3 amino acids: CASSSIPPGTGAYEQYF. CDR3 sequence (DNA): TGCGCCAGCAGCTCCATACCTCCCGGGACAGGGGCCTACGAGCAGTACTTC.

The CDR3 DNA reads as TGCAGTGCACTACCTCCAGGGGGCCCCAATCAGCCCCAGCATTTT. Its translation is CSALPPGGPNQPQHF. The rearrangement joins TRBV20-1 to TRBJ1-5; 8 bases match TRBD1. The V gene's germline CDR1 is DFQATT and CDR2 SNEGSKA (reference sequence). Trimming took 6 bases from V and 3 from J; bases not matched to a gene: 10. The CDR3 runs 15 residues.

This clonotype was observed at least ten times. The V and J genes are TRBV20-1 and TRBJ1-2; no firm D call. This CDR3 region has 14 residues. Germline V gene lookup returns CDR1 DFQATT and CDR2 SNEGSKA (reference sequence). V was clipped by 6 bases and J by 3 bases, with 17 bases between them. The CDR3 DNA follows: TGCAGTGCAACGATCCCTCAGCTAGACTATGGCTACACCTTC. Protein product: CSATIPQLDYGYTF.

This chain joins TRBV25-1 and TRBJ1-1, with TRBD1 as a possible D gene (5 bases). V was cut by 7 bases and J by 4 bases, with 13 bases left in between. This CDR3 spans 13 amino acids. CDR1 and CDR2 (germline): MGHDK, SYGVNS. CDR3 residues: CASTLREGTEAFF. The CDR3 DNA reads as TGTGCCAGCACCCTCAGGGAGGGCACTGAAGCTTTCTTT. Full variable domain (outside the CDR3, taken from reference TRBV25-1 and TRBJ1-1): EADIYQTPRYLVIGTGKKITLECSQTMGHDKMYWYQQDPGMELHLIHYSYGVNSTEKGDLSSESTVSRIRTEHFPLTLESARPSHTSQYLCASTLREGTEAFFGQGTRLTVV.

The CDR3 region is CASSLLGAGAGEQFF. CDR3 nucleotide sequence: TGTGCCAGCAGCTTATTGGGTGCGGGAGCTGGTGAGCAGTTCTTC. J is TRBJ2-1 and V is TRBV7-6, with 7 bases fitting TRBD2. The CDR3 runs to 15 residues. The junction had 10 bases not matched to a gene; V was cut back by 2 bases and J by 9 bases. Germline CDR1 SGHVS, CDR2 FNYEAQ.

V usage is TRBV12-3 or TRBV12-4 and J usage is TRBJ1-6; D not resolved. V shed 3 bases and J shed 9 bases, with 12 bases lying between them. The CDR3 has 14 residues. CDR3 sequence reads: CASSLSGRGSPLHF. CDR3 coding DNA: TGTGCCAGCAGTTTGTCCGGGAGAGGTTCACCCCTCCACTTT.

This clonotype has at least ten counts. This chain uses TRBV20-1 with TRBJ2-1; D is possibly TRBD2 (6 bases). Trimming stripped 5 bases from V and 4 bases from J, with 15 bases between. Germline loops: CDR1 DFQATT, CDR2 SNEGSKA (reference sequence). This CDR3 has 14 residues. The CDR3 nucleotides read TGCAGTGCTGGGGCGTCGCGGGGATACAATGAGCAGTTCTTC. Translating gives CSAGASRGYNEQFF.

This clonotype has just a few counts. V usage is TRBV10-3 and J usage is TRBJ2-7; 8 positions match TRBD1. The length of the CDR3 is 15 residues. Germline lookup yields CDR1 ENHRY and CDR2 SYGVKD. V trimming: 4 bases; J trimming: 1 base; junction bases outside the gene matches: 6. CDR3 DNA sequence: TGTGCCATCAGTGGTAAACAGGGGGAATCCTACGAGCAGTACTTC. Residues: CAISGKQGESYEQYF.

This clonotype has a count of ten or more. The rearrangement uses TRBV18 and TRBJ2-7; D ambiguous. The CDR3 length is 12 residues. With 3 bases removed from V and 3 bases from J, the gap between germline ends came to 6 bases. The germline gives CDR1 KGHSH, CDR2 LQKENI. The CDR3 spells CASSPGIYEQYF. The CDR3 coding sequence is TGTGCCAGCTCACCGGGAATCTACGAGCAGTACTTC.